A selection of T cell receptor beta chains follows, all from one sample in a study of blood T cell repertoires in COVID-19. TCRdb keeps only in-frame clones here, not all; method: immunoSEQ multiplex PCR. The sample records 150,000 to 200,000 clones, 85% to 90% being singletons. What was sequenced was peripheral blood. These TCRs come from a human donor in a cohort sampled during active COVID-19. CDR3s include the opening cysteine and the closing phenylalanine or tryptophan. The D gene is left open where the match is weak. Clone size is stated in some rows and not others, as once, few, many or a class when expanded.

cdr3_nt	cdr3_aa	d_call	v_call	j_call	clone_size
TGTGCCAGTAGAACTCCGGGACAGGGTAGGCATGAGCAGTTCTTC	CASRTPGQGRHEQFF	TRBD1	TRBV19	TRBJ2-1	-
TGTGCCAGCAGTCTGGGACTAGCGGGAGCGTTGGGCACAGATACGCAGTATTTT	CASSLGLAGALGTDTQYF	TRBD2	TRBV6-6	TRBJ2-3	-
TGTGCCAGCAGTTACGGGAGGGACAGGGTCCACGAGCAGTACTTC	CASSYGRDRVHEQYF	TRBD1	TRBV6-6	TRBJ2-7	-
TGTGCCAGCAGCTCGGGACTAGCGGGGTCGAATGAGCAGTTCTTC	CASSSGLAGSNEQFF	TRBD2	TRBV7-2	TRBJ2-1	once
TGTGCCAGCAGCTTAGGGGACAGGGGTTACAATGAGCAGTTCTTC	CASSLGDRGYNEQFF	TRBD1	TRBV7-2	TRBJ2-1	-
TGTGCCAGCAGCTTCGAACCCCTACCAGCGGTGGATCCTGAAGCTTTCTTT	CASSFEPLPAVDPEAFF	-	TRBV9	TRBJ1-1	few
TGTGCCAGCAGTGATCCAGGGTTTGGGGCCAACGTCCTGACTTTC	CASSDPGFGANVLTF	-	TRBV6-2/TRBV6-3	TRBJ2-6	-
TGTGCCAGCAGCTTGGATTCTAGCGGGAGGATCGCCTACGAGCAGTACTTC	CASSLDSSGRIAYEQYF	TRBD2	TRBV5-4	TRBJ2-7	-
TGCGCCAGCAGCCAAGTGGGATCCAGGGGCGAAAACACAGATACGCAGTATTTT	CASSQVGSRGENTDTQYF	-	TRBV4-1	TRBJ2-3	-
TGCGCCAGCAGCCAAAACATGAACACTGAAGCTTTCTTT	CASSQNMNTEAFF	-	TRBV5-1	TRBJ1-1	-
TGTGCCAGCAGTTACTCCGGGACAGGGGATGGCACTGAAGCTTTCTTT	CASSYSGTGDGTEAFF	TRBD1	TRBV6-5	TRBJ1-1	-
TGCAGTGCTAGTTTCGGACAGGGGTTTAGCACAGATACGCAGTATTTT	CSASFGQGFSTDTQYF	TRBD1	TRBV20-1	TRBJ2-3	-
TGTGCCACCAGTGATTGGGGAGTTGGTGGCAATGAGCAGTTCTTC	CATSDWGVGGNEQFF	-	TRBV24-1	TRBJ2-1	few
TGTGCCAGTAGTGGAAGACTAGCGATGATCAATGAGCAGTTCTTC	CASSGRLAMINEQFF	TRBD2	TRBV19	TRBJ2-1	-
TGTGCCACCAGTGATGGACAGGGTTCCTACAATGAGCAGTTCTTC	CATSDGQGSYNEQFF	TRBD1	TRBV24-1	TRBJ2-1	-
TGTGCCAGCTCACCACAACCTAGCGGGTACAATGAGCAGTTCTTC	CASSPQPSGYNEQFF	TRBD2	TRBV18	TRBJ2-1	once
TGTGCCAGCAGTTATCGGGGGGGTGGCTACACCTTC	CASSYRGGGYTF	-	TRBV6-5	TRBJ1-2	-
TGTGCCAGCCGGGTGGCCCTAGGAAATGAGCAGTTCTTC	CASRVALGNEQFF	-	TRBV2	TRBJ2-1	-
TGTGCCAGCAGCTCCATTTCCGGGAGGATGACAGATACGCAGTATTTT	CASSSISGRMTDTQYF	TRBD2	TRBV7-9	TRBJ2-3	-
TGTGCCAGCAGCGTAGCTACGGGACAGGGGTCAGATACGCAGTATTTT	CASSVATGQGSDTQYF	TRBD1	TRBV9	TRBJ2-3	once
TGTGCCAGCTCTCGAAGGGAGGATGAAAAACTGTTTTTT	CASSRREDEKLFF	-	TRBV9	TRBJ1-4	-
TGTGCCACGACTGGGACTAGCGGGAGCACAGATACGCAGTATTTT	CATTGTSGSTDTQYF	TRBD2	TRBV10-3	TRBJ2-3	-
TGTGCCAGCAGCGTAGCTCGAGGGGGCAACACCGGGGAGCTGTTTTTT	CASSVARGGNTGELFF	TRBD1	TRBV9	TRBJ2-2	-
TGTGCCAGCAGTGCAAACAGGGGCGAACTCTATGGCTACACCTTC	CASSANRGELYGYTF	TRBD1	TRBV28	TRBJ1-2	-
TGCGCCAGCAGCTCGGGCTGGGGACTCGTGGATGAGCAGTTCTTC	CASSSGWGLVDEQFF	-	TRBV5-1	TRBJ2-1	-
TGTGCCAGCAGCCTGGGACAGGTTACTAACTATGGCTACACCTTC	CASSLGQVTNYGYTF	TRBD1	TRBV7-9	TRBJ1-2	-
TGCGCCAGCAGCTTGGAGGGGACAGGGATCTCTGGAAACACCATATATTTT	CASSLEGTGISGNTIYF	TRBD1	TRBV5-1	TRBJ1-3	-
TGTGCCAGCAGTGAATATGGTGACAGGAGAAACGAGCAGTACTTC	CASSEYGDRRNEQYF	-	TRBV2	TRBJ2-7	-
TGTGCCAGCAGCCCCACGCCGGTGGGGGGGACGTCTTCACCCCTCCACTTT	CASSPTPVGGTSSPLHF	-	TRBV9	TRBJ1-6	-
TGTGCCTGGGAAAGGGGATCTGGGCAGTACTTC	CAWERGSGQYF	-	TRBV30	TRBJ2-7	-
TGTGCCATCAGTTCCGGGACAGATACGCAGTATTTT	CAISSGTDTQYF	-	TRBV10-3	TRBJ2-3	-
TGTGCCAGCAGCTTGGTGGCGGTAGAGCAGTTCTTC	CASSLVAVEQFF	-	TRBV5-8	TRBJ2-1	-
TGTGCCAGCAGCGCCCTTACAGGGGCGAACACCGGGGAGCTGTTTTTT	CASSALTGANTGELFF	TRBD1	TRBV9	TRBJ2-2	-
TGTGCCAGCAGCCCCGAGAATGAGCAGTTCTTC	CASSPENEQFF	-	TRBV21-1	TRBJ2-1	once
TGTGCCAGCAGCCCCGACAGGGGAAACACCATATATTTT	CASSPDRGNTIYF	-	TRBV5-4	TRBJ1-3	-
TGTGCCAGCAGTTTCGACTTCTACGAGCAGTACTTC	CASSFDFYEQYF	-	TRBV6-6	TRBJ2-7	once
TGTGCCAGCAGCCCAGGGACAGCTCATGGCTACACCTTC	CASSPGTAHGYTF	TRBD1	TRBV7-2	TRBJ1-2	-
TGCGCCAGCAGCCATCCGGGACAGACCTACGAGCAGTACTTC	CASSHPGQTYEQYF	TRBD1	TRBV4-1	TRBJ2-7	once
TGTGCCAGCAGGGTCCGAGGGGCACAGGGTCTCCACGAGCAGTACTTC	CASRVRGAQGLHEQYF	-	TRBV27	TRBJ2-7	-
TGTGCCAGCAGCTTAGGGTGGGTAAGGGGACAAGAGACCCAGTACTTC	CASSLGWVRGQETQYF	-	TRBV7-2	TRBJ2-5	-
TGTGCCAGCAGTACCCGCCGAGACACTGAAGCTTTCTTT	CASSTRRDTEAFF	-	TRBV2	TRBJ1-1	-
TGTGCCAGCAGTGAGGGGGGATTTCTCTACGAGCAGTACTTC	CASSEGGFLYEQYF	-	TRBV6-1	TRBJ2-7	-
TGCGCCAGCAGGGAGACAGGGGGTAACGGCTACACCTTC	CASRETGGNGYTF	TRBD1	TRBV5-1	TRBJ1-2	-